The present TCR beta chain was sequenced within a study of T cell repertoires in cytomegalovirus infection. Study background: The study used recently identified HLA-C-restricted and well-studied HLA-B-restricted CMV epitopes. Public TCR beta signatures provided an indication of both CMV infection and a matching HLA type. Study-wide points: In two of eight donors, the top clonotype was HLA-C-restricted CMV-specific.

From the reads, TCRdb called clonotypes with MiXCR, one entry per CDR3 protein. The sample consists of approximately 730,000 distinct CDR3 sequences, around 32% of them appearing once. The junction had 8 bases not matched to a gene; V was cut back by 8 bases and J by 0 bases. The CDR3 is 15 amino acids. Points on this clonotype: What it binds is unknown.

The sample was cultured PBMCs, taken from culture after CMV antigen stimulation. This TCR came from a human donor in good health (CMV status not recorded). Some clones in this sample may be carry-over from other donors' samples. The rearrangement uses TRBV12-3 or TRBV12-4 and TRBJ2-7, with TRBD1 matching over 9 bases. For the CDR3, the DNA is TGTGCCAGCGCTAGCCGGGACAGGGCCTCCTACGAGCAGTACTTC. This gives the protein CASASRDRASYEQYF.